Presented here are 27 T cell receptor beta chains from one specimen sequenced in a study of cytomegalovirus exposure and HLA in healthy donors. The primer mix had 60 Vbeta and 13 Jbeta primers. Profiled with immunoSEQ multiplex PCR; TCRdb holds only in-frame clones, not every one. The data hold about 190,000 clones, with approximately 77% observed a single time. The specimen sequenced was PBMCs. The receptors derive from a man aged 35 to 55 in good health and CMV-seropositive.

This chain uses TRBV4-1 with TRBJ1-5; TRBD1 might be the D (5 bases). Germline CDR1 is MGHRA and CDR2 is YSYEKL. This CDR3 contains 14 residues. Deletions cut 0 bases from V and 6 bases from J, with 9 bases between. The CDR3 sequence: CASSQEFRVQPQHF. In DNA, the CDR3 is TGCGCCAGCAGCCAAGAATTCAGGGTTCAGCCCCAGCATTTT.

The chain links TRBV19 to TRBJ1-5, with D possibly being TRBD1 (5 bases). The CDR3 covers 16 residues. Germline V gene sequence: CDR1 LNHDA, CDR2 SQIVND (reference sequence). V was trimmed by 8 bases and J by 1 base, leaving 18 bases between them. The CDR3 sequence is CASSDRISVSNQPQHF. Written as DNA, the CDR3 is TGTGCCAGTTCCGACAGAATCTCTGTCAGCAATCAGCCCCAGCATTTT.

The V call is TRBV7-6, the J call TRBJ2-1; 8 nucleotides line up with TRBD1. Germline values: CDR1 SGHVS, CDR2 FNYEAQ. The CDR3 runs 13 residues. The J segment lost 9 bases and the V segment lost 5 bases, leaving 6 bases of the junction unmatched. CDR3 loop: CASSPGQGTEQFF. CDR3 nucleotide sequence: TGTGCCAGCAGCCCCGGACAGGGCACTGAGCAGTTCTTC.

The chain joins TRBV2 to TRBJ1-2; D not certain. This CDR3 region has 15 residues. From germline, CDR1 is SNHLY and CDR2 FYNNEI. V shed 5 bases and J shed 0 bases, with 13 bases lying between them. Here the CDR3 reads CASSLTRQSNYGYTF. The CDR3 DNA sequence: TGTGCCAGCAGTCTTACTAGACAATCTAACTATGGCTACACCTTC.

The J gene is TRBJ2-2, the V gene TRBV9; weak D call: TRBD1 (7 bases). The V gene's germline CDR1 is SGDLS and CDR2 YYNGEE. With 1 base removed from V and 3 bases from J, the gap between germline ends came to 22 bases. This CDR3 contains 19 residues. The CDR3 nucleotides are TGTGCCAGCAGCGTACAAGGGGGCGGAGGGATCGACTACACCGGGGAGCTGTTTTTT. Translating gives CASSVQGGGGIDYTGELFF.

Notes on this clone: The sample carries other DNA sequences with the same CDR3. J is TRBJ2-2 and V is TRBV6-5, with D unclear. The CDR3 length is 12 residues. CDR1 is MNHEY, CDR2 SVGAGI, per germline. Trimming removed 6 bases at V and 1 base at J, with 3 bases between. The CDR3 sequence: CASSGNTGELFF. CDR3 sequence (DNA): TGTGCCAGCAGCGGGAACACCGGGGAGCTGTTTTTT.

This chain links TRBV28 with TRBJ1-5, with D maybe TRBD1 (5 bases). Germline CDR1 reads MDHEN; CDR2 reads SYDVKM. Trimming took 2 bases from V and 0 from J, leaving 14 bases between them. The CDR3 loop spans 17 amino acids. CDR3 amino acids: CASSLGGAGVSNQPQHF. DNA for the CDR3: TGTGCCAGCAGTTTAGGAGGGGCAGGCGTTAGCAATCAGCCCCAGCATTTT. Filled out from reference TRBV28 and TRBJ1-5, the complete variable domain reads DVKVTQSSRYLVKRTGEKVFLECVQDMDHENMFWYRQDPGLGLRLIYFSYDVKMKEKGDIPEGYSVSREKKERFSLILESASTNQTSMYLCASSLGGAGVSNQPQHFGDGTRLSIL.

CDR3 in amino acids: CASSSGQGSNNQPQHF. As DNA, the CDR3 is TGTGCCAGCAGCTCGGGACAGGGGAGCAACAATCAGCCCCAGCATTTT. This chain connects TRBV7-7 to TRBJ1-5; TRBD1 matches 10 bases. The CDR3 spans 16 residues. Losses at the gene ends were 4 bases for V and 3 bases for J; bases not matched to a gene: 6. The V gene's germline CDR1 is SSHAT and CDR2 FNYEAQ (reference sequence).

The chain carries TRBV4-1 and TRBJ1-1; 7 bases are a match to TRBD1. This CDR3 has 18 amino acids. Per germline, CDR1 MGHRA and CDR2 YSYEKL. Trimming at V came to 1 base and at J to 0 bases, leaving 11 bases not matched to a gene. CDR3 sequence (DNA): TGCGCCAGCAGCCAAGGAGTTTTGAGGGACAGCCTGAACACTGAAGCTTTCTTT. Protein: CASSQGVLRDSLNTEAFF.

The rearrangement joins TRBV5-4 to TRBJ2-7; 7 positions agree with TRBD1. V trimming: 4 bases; J trimming: 3 bases; junction bases outside the gene matches: 7. The CDR3 loop spans 14 amino acids. Germline V gene lookup returns CDR1 SGHNT and CDR2 YYREEE (reference sequence). The CDR3 here is CASSIQGVVYEQYF. CDR3 coding DNA: TGTGCCAGCAGCATCCAGGGGGTTGTCTACGAGCAGTACTTC.

This clone was counted a single time. V gene TRBV7-9 combines with J gene TRBJ2-2; TRBD2 matches at 8 bases. This CDR3 contains 18 residues. With 3 bases clipped from V and 2 bases from J, the junction kept 11 bases outside the gene matches. In germline, CDR1 is SEHNR, CDR2 FQNEAQ (reference sequence). The DNA for the CDR3 is TGTGCCAGCAGCTTCTCTATGGCGGGGGGCCCCAACACCGGGGAGCTGTTTTTT. Amino acids: CASSFSMAGGPNTGELFF.

The chain links TRBV18 to TRBJ1-3; 8 nucleotides agree with TRBD1. Germline V gene sequence: CDR1 KGHSH, CDR2 LQKENI. This CDR3 is 13 amino acids long. J lost 8 bases, V lost 3 bases, and 3 bases had no gene match. The CDR3 loop is CASSPGQGDTIYF. The CDR3 DNA reads as TGTGCCAGCTCACCTGGACAGGGTGACACCATATATTTT.

The table lists this clone with a count of one. The V and J genes are TRBV7-9 and TRBJ2-7; TRBD1 matches 10 bases. CDR3 length: 17 residues. V lost 5 bases, J lost 2 bases, and 12 bases stayed unmatched. The germline gives CDR1 SEHNR, CDR2 FQNEAQ (reference sequence). As DNA, the CDR3 is TGTGCCAGCAGCCAAATCCCGGGACAGGGGATCCCCTACGAGCAGTACTTC. This gives the protein CASSQIPGQGIPYEQYF.

In its sample, this clone was seen once. The V call is TRBV5-5, the J call TRBJ2-7; TRBD1 aligns across 8 bases. CDR3 length equals 14 residues. The V segment lost 1 base and the J segment 4 bases; nucleotides outside the gene matches: 4. The germline V gene has CDR1 SGHKS and CDR2 YYEKEE (reference sequence). CDR3 sequence: CASSLRQGAYEQYF. In DNA form, the CDR3 reads TGTGCCAGCAGCTTGCGGCAGGGGGCTTACGAGCAGTACTTC. Complete variable domain (other parts from reference TRBV5-5 and TRBJ2-7): DAGVTQSPTHLIKTRGQQVTLRCSPISGHKSVSWYQQVLGQGPQFIFQYYEKEERGRGNFPDRFSARQFPNYSSELNVNALLLGDSALYLCASSLRQGAYEQYFGPGTRLTVT.

The V call is TRBV5-4, the J call TRBJ1-1; D is ambiguous. Per the germline V gene, CDR1 is SGHNT and CDR2 is YYREEE (reference sequence). The CDR3 has 15 amino acids. Trimming stripped 4 bases from V and 1 base from J, with 14 bases between. The DNA for the CDR3 is TGTGCCAGCAGCCGTGAGGGAATTGGGAACACTGAAGCTTTCTTT. Translated, it gives CASSREGIGNTEAFF.

V and J are TRBV4-3 and TRBJ1-1; 8 bases fit TRBD1. V trimming: 1 base; J trimming: 7 bases; junction bases outside the gene matches: 11. CDR1 is LGHNA, CDR2 YSLEER, per germline. The CDR3 runs to 16 residues. The CDR3 protein is CASSQGGQGVASEAFF. The CDR3 coding sequence is TGCGCCAGCAGCCAAGGTGGACAGGGCGTAGCCAGTGAAGCTTTCTTT.

The chain uses TRBV6-1 and TRBJ1-1; 7 bases fit TRBD1. The junction had 11 bases not matched to a gene; V was cut back by 3 bases and J by 4 bases. The CDR3 length is 16 residues. The germline V gene encodes CDR1 MNHNS and CDR2 SASEGT. The CDR3 reads CASSDTRQGLGTEAFF. The CDR3 DNA reads as TGTGCCAGCAGTGACACCAGACAGGGTCTTGGCACTGAAGCTTTCTTT.

The rearrangement joins TRBV10-1 to TRBJ2-1, with 8 positions matching TRBD2. CDR3 length equals 15 residues. J gave up 7 bases and V 1 base, and 6 bases lay outside the gene matches. Per germline, CDR1 WNHNN and CDR2 SYGVQD (reference sequence). The CDR3 coding sequence is TGCGCCAGCAGTGAGTTGGTAGCGGGGAGTAATGAGCAGTTCTTC. This codes for CASSELVAGSNEQFF.

The chain uses TRBV5-8 and TRBJ2-7; a possible D gene is TRBD1 (7 bases). The germline CDR1 and CDR2 sequences are SGHTS and YDEGEE. Trimming pared 3 bases from V and 2 bases from J, leaving 21 bases between. The CDR3 spans 17 residues. In nucleotides, the CDR3 is TGTGCCAGCAGCTCCAGACCCCCAGGGGGGCCCCCCTACGAGCAGTACTTC. Protein sequence: CASSSRPPGGPPYEQYF.

The chain has TRBV7-9 and TRBJ1-5; unclear D gene. Trimming took 1 base from V and 0 from J, leaving 7 bases between them. This CDR3 comprises 15 residues. Germline V lookup: CDR1 SEHNR, CDR2 FQNEAQ (reference sequence). This CDR3 is CASSLGDNSNQPQHF. The DNA of the CDR3 is TGTGCCAGCAGCTTAGGCGATAATAGCAATCAGCCCCAGCATTTT.

V usage is TRBV5-1 and J usage is TRBJ2-6; no definite D call. This CDR3 has 15 amino acids. Trimming pared 0 bases from V and 0 bases from J, leaving 4 bases between. The germline V gene encodes CDR1 SGHRS and CDR2 YFSETQ. CDR3 DNA: TGCGCCAGCAGCTTGGGGAGCTCTGGGGCCAACGTCCTGACTTTC. Protein product: CASSLGSSGANVLTF.

CDR3 in DNA: TGTGCCAGCAGCACCAGGGACAGTAGTGAAGCTTTCTTT. Its protein product is CASSTRDSSEAFF. The V and J genes are TRBV25-1 and TRBJ1-1; TRBD1 matches at 7 bases. Per the germline V gene, CDR1 is MGHDK and CDR2 is SYGVNS. This CDR3 region has 13 residues. Trimming cost V 6 bases and J 7 bases; bases outside gene matches: 8.

This clone has a single count. Other DNA sequences of this sample code for an identical CDR3. V gene TRBV4-3 combines with J gene TRBJ1-1; the D gene is possibly TRBD1 (5 bases). The V and J ends lost 0 bases and 4 bases respectively, with 9 bases between them. Germline assignment: CDR1 LGHNA and CDR2 YSLEER. The CDR3 spans 14 residues. In DNA, the CDR3 is TGCGCCAGCAGCCAAGACCGAAGGGGCACTGAAGCTTTCTTT. It translates to CASSQDRRGTEAFF.

The table lists this clone with a few counts. The V call is TRBV7-9, the J call TRBJ1-4; D is ambiguous. Germline-derived CDR1 and CDR2 are SEHNR and FQNEAQ (reference sequence). The length of the CDR3 is 13 residues. V was shortened by 4 bases and J by 7 bases, with 10 bases between the two germline ends. CDR3: CASSSYLTEKLFF. CDR3 coding DNA: TGTGCCAGCAGCTCCTACCTTACTGAAAAACTGTTTTTT.

V and J are TRBV5-4 and TRBJ1-2, with 8 nucleotides matching TRBD1. V was clipped by 4 bases and J by 8 bases; unmatched bases: 10. Germline V lookup: CDR1 SGHNT, CDR2 YYREEE (reference sequence). This CDR3 has 14 amino acids. Written as DNA, the CDR3 is TGTGCCAGCAGCGGAACCCAGGGGGCCCGGGGCTACACCTTC. Its protein is CASSGTQGARGYTF.

The chain uses TRBV27 and TRBJ2-7, with TRBD1 as a possible D gene (6 bases). V lost 5 bases to trimming and J lost 2 bases, with 16 bases between them. The germline CDR1 and CDR2 sequences are MNHEY and SMNVEV (reference sequence). The CDR3 contains 15 residues. Here the CDR3 reads CASSPKGGPTYEQYF. The CDR3 coding sequence is TGTGCCAGCAGTCCCAAAGGGGGACCGACCTACGAGCAGTACTTC.

The chain is built from TRBV28 and TRBJ2-3; 7 bases agree with TRBD2. Per the germline V gene, CDR1 is MDHEN and CDR2 is SYDVKM. The CDR3 runs 14 residues. Trimming took 2 bases from V and 2 from J; bases not matched to a gene: 1. The CDR3 sequence is CASSLAGVTDTQYF. The CDR3 region has the DNA TGTGCCAGCAGTTTAGCGGGGGTCACAGATACGCAGTATTTT.